The clone carrying this TCR beta chain was counted a single time. This CDR3 spans 12 amino acids. V was trimmed by 2 bases and J by 7 bases, leaving 10 bases between them. Per germline, CDR1 SGHNT and CDR2 YYREEE (reference sequence). This sample is part of a study of blood T cell repertoires in COVID-19. As for the study in general: PBMCs, B-cell-depleted T cells, or T cells were the source of the cDNA or gDNA that made up the material.

In the original analysis: Researchers report that nucleated cell counts were estimated from reference gene primer amplification. Assay used: immunoSEQ multiplex PCR; TCRdb lists only in-frame clones, some missing. For V, J and clone size, that table is used; D and trimming come from the DNA. The sample carries about 63,000 clones, over 75% recorded once. This clonotype was obtained from a human donor in a cohort sampled during active COVID-19. The chain uses TRBV5-4 and TRBJ2-7, with TRBD2 as a possible D gene (5 bases). The sequenced material came from peripheral blood. CDR3 nucleotide sequence: TGTGCCAGCAGCTTCCAGACGGGAGAGCAGTACTTC. This codes for CASSFQTGEQYF.